One sample yielded the 28 T cell receptor beta chains listed below, sequenced in a study of blood T cell repertoires in COVID-19. Clones were read by immunoSEQ multiplex PCR, and TCRdb kept only the in-frame ones, dropping some. The sample carries 210,000 or so clones, 90% recorded once. The sequenced material came from peripheral blood. All receptors derive from a man aged 50-59 years with acute or convalescent COVID-19.

In its sample, this clone was seen once. This rearrangement joins TRBV24-1 to TRBJ2-3; 11 bases map to TRBD2. V shed 2 bases, J shed 6 bases, and the junction held 6 bases outside the gene matches. Germline V gene data show CDR1 as KGHDR and CDR2 as SFDVKD. This CDR3 is built from 16 residues. The CDR3 protein is CATSDWGTSGPDTQYF. Here the CDR3 DNA reads TGTGCCACCAGTGATTGGGGGACTAGCGGCCCCGATACGCAGTATTTT.

The chain couples TRBV2 to TRBJ1-2; possibly TRBD1 for D (6 bases). The germline gives CDR1 SNHLY, CDR2 FYNNEI. The CDR3 totals 13 residues. V was pared by 4 bases and J by 5 bases, with 11 bases between. The CDR3 nucleotides are TGTGCCAGCAGTGGGACAGAGGGATATGGCTACACCTTC. This encodes CASSGTEGYGYTF.

Written as DNA, the CDR3 is TGTGCCAGCAGTGAGGACAGAGCCTACGAGCAGTACGTC. Protein: CASSEDRAYEQYV. V gene TRBV6-1 combines with J gene TRBJ2-7; D is perhaps TRBD1 (6 bases). CDR3 length: 13 amino acids. Germline CDR1 MNHNS, CDR2 SASEGT. V was pared by 3 bases and J by 2 bases, with 8 bases between.

This clone was picked up a small number of times. The rearrangement links TRBV5-1 to TRBJ2-5, with TRBD2 matching over 15 bases. Looked up from germline, CDR1 is SGHRS and CDR2 is YFSETQ. Trimming took 4 bases from V and 4 from J; bases not matched to a gene: 5. CDR3 length equals 16 residues. Here the CDR3 DNA reads TGCGCCAGCAGCCCCGGACTAGCGGGAGGGGCAGAGACCCAGTACTTC. It specifies CASSPGLAGGAETQYF.

CDR3 coding DNA: TGTGCCAGCAGCTCAAACCCGGGTGTGAGTTGGAATTCACCCCTCCACTTT. Protein: CASSSNPGVSWNSPLHF. The V call is TRBV5-6, the J call TRBJ1-6; D gene ambiguous. The CDR3 length is 17 residues. Germline values: CDR1 SGHDT, CDR2 YYEEEE. Trimming cost V 3 bases and J 7 bases, with 20 bases left between them.

This chain uses TRBV6-5 with TRBJ1-2, with D unclear. CDR1 and CDR2 from the germline V gene are MNHEY and SVGAGI. The CDR3 loop spans 13 amino acids. The V and J ends lost 6 bases and 8 bases respectively, with 16 bases between them. The CDR3 DNA follows: TGTGCCAGCAGCTATATCGGACTGTACGGCTACACCTTC. This translates into CASSYIGLYGYTF.

The chain carries TRBV3-1 (or the pseudogene TRBV3-2) and TRBJ1-2; 9 bases are shared with TRBD1. The length of the CDR3 is 15 residues. V lost 1 base to trimming and J lost 7 bases; unmatched junction nucleotides: 7. Germline loops: CDR1 LGHDT, CDR2 YNNKEL (reference sequence). CDR3 bases: TGTGCCAGCAGCCAAGTCGTCACAGGGGGCTTTGGCTACACCTTC. Residues: CASSQVVTGGFGYTF.

The chain links TRBV9 to TRBJ2-5; 14 bases map to TRBD2. J was trimmed by 5 bases and V by 3 bases; bases with no gene match: 6. The CDR3 loop spans 16 amino acids. Germline V gene data show CDR1 as SGDLS and CDR2 as YYNGEE. Here the CDR3 DNA reads TGTGCCAGCAGCGCAGGGACTAGCGGGAGTACGGAGACCCAGTACTTC. It translates to CASSAGTSGSTETQYF.

The chain couples TRBV6-6 to TRBJ1-2; D is perhaps TRBD1 (6 bases). V was pared by 0 bases and J by 6 bases, with 14 bases between. CDR1 is MNHNY, CDR2 SVGAGI, per germline (reference sequence). The CDR3 is 15 amino acids. Written as DNA, the CDR3 is TGTGCCAGCAGTTACTCCCCTAATACAGGGCATGGCTACACCTTC. It translates to CASSYSPNTGHGYTF.

The chain uses TRBV7-6 and TRBJ2-7, with TRBD1 matching 8 bases. CDR1 is SGHVS, CDR2 FNYEAQ, per germline. Trimming at V came to 5 bases and at J to 5 bases, leaving 8 bases not matched to a gene. The CDR3 extends over 14 amino acids. CDR3 loop: CASSPGQGADEQYV. The CDR3 region has the DNA TGTGCCAGCAGCCCCGGACAGGGCGCGGACGAGCAGTACGTC.

The V and J genes are TRBV18 and TRBJ2-7, with 9 bases lining up with TRBD2. The junction had 2 bases not matched to a gene; V was cut back by 3 bases and J by 2 bases. Germline-derived CDR1 and CDR2 are KGHSH and LQKENI. The CDR3 consists of 14 residues. The CDR3 DNA is TGTGCCAGCTCACCGGCTAGCGGGACCTACGAGCAGTACTTC. Translating it yields CASSPASGTYEQYF. The entire variable domain, with the rest obtained from reference TRBV18 and TRBJ2-7, is as follows: NAGVMQNPRHLVRRRGQEARLRCSPMKGHSHVYWYRQLPEEGLKFMVYLQKENIIDESGMPKERFSAEFPKEGPSILRIQQVVRGDSAAYFCASSPASGTYEQYFGPGTRLTVT.

The chain is built from TRBV7-2 and TRBJ1-6, with a weak D call TRBD1 (5 bases). The germline gives CDR1 SGHTA, CDR2 FQGNSA. This CDR3 is built from 16 residues. The V end lost 5 bases, the J end lost 3 bases, and 14 bases lay between the germline ends. This CDR3 reads CASSPTTGGYNSPLHF. For the CDR3, the DNA is TGTGCCAGCAGCCCAACCACCGGGGGCTATAATTCACCCCTCCACTTT.

The chain joins TRBV19 to TRBJ2-7; D is uncertain. The V gene lost 3 bases and the J gene lost 3 bases, with 9 bases spanning the gap. The CDR3 spans 13 residues. Germline CDR1 reads LNHDA; CDR2 reads SQIVND (reference sequence). CDR3: CASSILQNYEQYF. DNA of the CDR3: TGTGCCAGTAGTATTCTCCAGAACTACGAGCAGTACTTC.

The chain carries TRBV30 and TRBJ1-4; 7 bases agree with TRBD1. Germline CDR1 is GTSNPN and CDR2 is SVGIG (reference sequence). The V segment lost 0 bases and the J segment 5 bases; nucleotides outside the gene matches: 6. The CDR3 length is 15 residues. This CDR3 reads CAWSVSDRVNEKLFF. The CDR3 coding sequence is TGTGCCTGGAGTGTAAGCGACAGGGTGAATGAAAAACTGTTTTTT. The full variable domain, completed using reference TRBV30 and TRBJ1-4, is SQTIHQWPATLVQPVGSPLSLECTVEGTSNPNLYWYRQAAGRGLQLLFYSVGIGQISSEVPQNLSASRPQDRQFILSSKKLLLSDSGFYLCAWSVSDRVNEKLFFGSGTQLSVL.

The chain has TRBV6-1 and TRBJ1-2; D unclear. Germline V gene lookup returns CDR1 MNHNS and CDR2 SASEGT. The CDR3 contains 14 residues. V was shortened by 1 base and J by 8 bases, with 14 bases between the two germline ends. In DNA form, the CDR3 reads TGTGCCAGCAGTGAAGGTCCGGGTCGGAAAGGCTACACCTTC. Translation: CASSEGPGRKGYTF.

This chain connects TRBV28 to TRBJ1-5, with unresolved D. Germline values: CDR1 MDHEN, CDR2 SYDVKM. V shed 2 bases and J shed 8 bases, with 7 bases lying between them. The CDR3 is 12 residues long. CDR3 amino acids: CASSLKREPQHF. CDR3 sequence (DNA): TGTGCCAGCAGTTTAAAACGGGAGCCCCAGCATTTT.

The rearrangement uses TRBV19 and TRBJ1-5; 8 positions match TRBD1. This CDR3 contains 15 residues. Trimming at V came to 6 bases and at J to 1 base, leaving 5 bases not matched to a gene. Germline values: CDR1 LNHDA, CDR2 SQIVND (reference sequence). The CDR3 nucleotides are TGTGCCAGTAGAGACAGGGGACCGAGCAATCAGCCCCAGCATTTT. Amino acid sequence: CASRDRGPSNQPQHF.

The V and J genes are TRBV5-1 and TRBJ1-2; perhaps TRBD1 as D (6 bases). The CDR3 has 12 residues. Germline CDR1 is SGHRS and CDR2 is YFSETQ. V gave up 3 bases and J gave up 8 bases, with 11 bases separating them. The CDR3 region has the DNA TGCGCCAGCAGCTCGGACAGACACGGCTACACCTTC. It specifies CASSSDRHGYTF. The whole variable domain, remainder taken from reference TRBV5-1 and TRBJ1-2, is KAGVTQTPRYLIKTRGQQVTLSCSPISGHRSVSWYQQTPGQGLQFLFEYFSETQRNKGNFPGRFSGRQFSNSRSEMNVSTLELGDSALYLCASSSDRHGYTFGSGTRLTVV.

This chain joins TRBV19 and TRBJ2-1; 10 bases agree with TRBD1. CDR3 length: 17 amino acids. Germline assignment: CDR1 LNHDA and CDR2 SQIVND (reference sequence). Trimming removed 5 bases from V and 8 bases from J; junction bases left unmatched: 15. The CDR3: CASSPEKLGTGADEQFF. The CDR3 DNA sequence: TGTGCCAGTAGTCCAGAAAAGCTCGGGACAGGGGCCGATGAGCAGTTCTTC.

The chain uses TRBV5-1 and TRBJ2-2, with D possibly being TRBD2 (6 bases). The CDR3 has 15 amino acids. The V gene lost 0 bases and the J gene lost 6 bases, with 12 bases spanning the gap. Germline CDR1 reads SGHRS; CDR2 reads YFSETQ. CDR3 region: CASSLDGSMAGELFF. The CDR3 nucleotides read TGCGCCAGCAGCTTGGACGGGAGCATGGCCGGGGAGCTGTTTTTT.

The genes are TRBV20-1 and TRBJ2-7; 9 nucleotides agree with TRBD2. Germline loops: CDR1 DFQATT, CDR2 SNEGSKA (reference sequence). Losses at the gene ends were 3 bases for V and 1 base for J; bases not matched to a gene: 1. The CDR3 has 13 residues. CDR3 nucleotide sequence: TGCAGTGCTAGTAGCGGGAGATCCTACGAGCAGTACTTC. This codes for CSASSGRSYEQYF.

The J gene is TRBJ2-6, the V gene TRBV18; TRBD1 aligns across 7 bases. V lost 3 bases to trimming and J lost 4 bases; unmatched junction nucleotides: 6. CDR3 size: 16 residues. Germline V gene data show CDR1 as KGHSH and CDR2 as LQKENI. CDR3 bases: TGTGCCAGCTCACCGCAACAGGGGAGAGGGGCCAACGTCCTGACTTTC. Protein product: CASSPQQGRGANVLTF.

The chain is built from TRBV7-2 and TRBJ1-6; no clear D gene. The germline CDR1 and CDR2 sequences are SGHTA and FQGNSA. The CDR3 runs 14 residues. V was shortened by 4 bases and J by 10 bases, with 14 bases between the two germline ends. CDR3 residues: CASSYAQAGSPLHF. Written as DNA, the CDR3 is TGTGCCAGCAGCTACGCGCAGGCGGGATCACCCCTCCACTTT.

The chain has TRBV24-1 and TRBJ1-2; TRBD1 agrees at 9 bases. The germline CDR1 and CDR2 sequences are KGHDR and SFDVKD. This CDR3 is built from 15 residues. The V and J ends lost 4 bases and 4 bases, in that order; junction bases with no gene match: 6. This chain's CDR3 is CATSDPGTGSYGYTF. In DNA, the CDR3 is TGTGCCACCAGTGACCCCGGGACAGGGAGCTATGGCTACACCTTC.

The chain carries TRBV7-9 and TRBJ1-1; D is possibly TRBD1 (6 bases). CDR3 length: 15 residues. CDR1 is SEHNR and CDR2 is FQNEAQ in the germline V gene (reference sequence). The germline V and J ends were trimmed by 4 bases and 5 bases, with 17 bases remaining between them. CDR3: CASSSTARGGTEAFF. CDR3 in DNA: TGTGCCAGCAGCTCAACGGCTCGAGGGGGAACTGAAGCTTTCTTT.

The chain couples TRBV5-4 to TRBJ2-5, with 10 bases identical to TRBD2. This CDR3 has 15 amino acids. The germline CDR1 and CDR2 sequences are SGHNT and YYREEE (reference sequence). V was clipped by 4 bases and J by 1 base; unmatched bases: 4. The CDR3 sequence is CASSGKREGQETQYF. The CDR3 nucleotides read TGTGCCAGCAGCGGAAAGCGGGAGGGCCAAGAGACCCAGTACTTC.

This sequence joins TRBV5-1 and TRBJ1-1; tentative D call: TRBD1 (5 bases). Germline values: CDR1 SGHRS, CDR2 YFSETQ. CDR3 length equals 14 residues. The ends were cut back, 0 bases at V and 7 bases at J, with 13 bases in the middle. CDR3 sequence (DNA): TGCGCCAGCAGCTTGGTGGGACCCGGGGGTGAAGCTTTCTTT. It specifies CASSLVGPGGEAFF.

The chain has TRBV6-5 and TRBJ2-5; 9 bases fit TRBD2. The germline CDR1 and CDR2 sequences are MNHEY and SVGAGI. J gave up 4 bases and V 8 bases, and 5 bases lay outside the gene matches. The length of the CDR3 is 13 residues. CDR3 in amino acids: CASWLAGTETQYF. In DNA form, the CDR3 reads TGTGCCAGCTGGCTAGCGGGAACAGAGACCCAGTACTTC.